The present T cell receptor beta chain was sequenced within a study of T cell repertoires in ileal Crohn's disease. Study outcomes and limitations: Compared with non-smokers, active smokers at surgery showed more clonal expansions. Compared with CD4 T cells, sorted CD8 cells carried more expanded clones.

This table comes from immunoSEQ multiplex PCR, and its TCRdb copy is limited to in-frame clones, with some not included. The table has roughly 30,000 clones, around four fifths seen once. Turning to this clone: Its antigen is currently unknown.

The length of the CDR3 is 14 residues. Germline V gives CDR1 MNHEY, CDR2 SVGAGI. The V end was cut by 5 bases, the J end by 3 bases, with 12 bases between. The rearrangement uses TRBV6-5 and TRBJ2-3, with D hard to call. Sequenced input: ileal tissue. The sequence derives from an adult with Crohn's disease. CDR3 sequence reads: CASSQVIPTDTQYF. CDR3 DNA: TGTGCCAGCAGTCAGGTCATACCAACAGATACGCAGTATTTT.